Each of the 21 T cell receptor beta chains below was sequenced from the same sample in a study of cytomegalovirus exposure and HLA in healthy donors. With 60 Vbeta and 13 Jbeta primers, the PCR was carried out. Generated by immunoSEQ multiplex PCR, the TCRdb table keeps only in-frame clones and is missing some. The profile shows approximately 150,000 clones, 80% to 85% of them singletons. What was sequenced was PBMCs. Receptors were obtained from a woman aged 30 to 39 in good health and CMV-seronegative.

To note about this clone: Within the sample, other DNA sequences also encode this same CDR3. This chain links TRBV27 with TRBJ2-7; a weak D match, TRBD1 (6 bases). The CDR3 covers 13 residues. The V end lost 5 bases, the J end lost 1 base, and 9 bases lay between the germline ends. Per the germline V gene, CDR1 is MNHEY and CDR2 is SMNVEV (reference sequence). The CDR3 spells CASSPQGSYEQYF. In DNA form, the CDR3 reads TGTGCCAGCAGTCCGCAGGGGTCCTACGAGCAGTACTTC.

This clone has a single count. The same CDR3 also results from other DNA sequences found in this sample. The CDR3 sequence: CASSEDRVGTDTQYF. As DNA, the CDR3 is TGTGCCAGCAGTGAGGACAGGGTAGGGACAGATACGCAGTATTTT. The gene calls are TRBV2 and TRBJ2-3; 8 bases line up with TRBD1. This CDR3 is 15 amino acids long. J gave up 3 bases and V 3 bases, and 5 bases lay outside the gene matches. Germline CDR1 SNHLY, CDR2 FYNNEI.

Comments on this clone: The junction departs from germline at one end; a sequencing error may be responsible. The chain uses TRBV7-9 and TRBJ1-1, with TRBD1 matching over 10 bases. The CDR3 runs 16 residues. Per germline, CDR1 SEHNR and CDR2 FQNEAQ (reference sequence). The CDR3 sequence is CSSSHGQGEVGTEAFF. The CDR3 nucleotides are TGTTCCAGCAGCCACGGACAGGGGGAGGTAGGCACTGAAGCTTTCTTT.

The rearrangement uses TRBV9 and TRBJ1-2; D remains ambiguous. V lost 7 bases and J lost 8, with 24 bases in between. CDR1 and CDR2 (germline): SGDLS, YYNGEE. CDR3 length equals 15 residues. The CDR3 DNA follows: TGTGCCAGCGGCACTAAAAGGACGGGAGGCTGGGGCTACACCTTC. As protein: CASGTKRTGGWGYTF.

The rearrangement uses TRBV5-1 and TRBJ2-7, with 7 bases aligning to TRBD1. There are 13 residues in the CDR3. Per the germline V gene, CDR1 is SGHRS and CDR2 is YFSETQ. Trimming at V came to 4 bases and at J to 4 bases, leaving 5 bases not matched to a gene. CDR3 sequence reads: CASSRDSVYEQYF. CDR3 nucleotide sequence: TGCGCCAGCAGCCGGGACAGCGTGTACGAGCAGTACTTC.

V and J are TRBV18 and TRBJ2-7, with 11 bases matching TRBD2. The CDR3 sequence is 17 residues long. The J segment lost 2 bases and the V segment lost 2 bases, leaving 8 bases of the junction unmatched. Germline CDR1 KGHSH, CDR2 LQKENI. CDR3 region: CASSPGSGLAVTYEQYF. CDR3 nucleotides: TGTGCCAGCTCACCAGGGTCGGGACTAGCGGTTACCTACGAGCAGTACTTC.

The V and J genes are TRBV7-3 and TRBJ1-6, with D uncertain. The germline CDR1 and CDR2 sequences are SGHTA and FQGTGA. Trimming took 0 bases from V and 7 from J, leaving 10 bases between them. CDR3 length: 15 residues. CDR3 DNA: TGTGCCAGCAGCTTAACGCAGGTGCCGAATTCACCCCTCCACTTT. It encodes CASSLTQVPNSPLHF.

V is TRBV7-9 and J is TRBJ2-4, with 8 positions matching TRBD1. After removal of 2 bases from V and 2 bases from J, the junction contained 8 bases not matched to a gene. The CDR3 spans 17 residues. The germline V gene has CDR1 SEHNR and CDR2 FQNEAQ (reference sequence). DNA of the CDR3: TGTGCCAGCAGCTTAACCAGGGGGCCGGGGACCAAAAACATTCAGTACTTC. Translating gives CASSLTRGPGTKNIQYF.

CDR3 DNA sequence: TGCGCCAGCAGCTTGGCCGTTGGAGGGCGAAGAGGAAACACCATATATTTT. It encodes CASSLAVGGRRGNTIYF. The V call is TRBV5-1, the J call TRBJ1-3; D gene ambiguous. Germline V gives CDR1 SGHRS, CDR2 YFSETQ. The CDR3 length is 17 residues. Trimming removed 0 bases from V and 4 bases from J, with 17 bases in between.

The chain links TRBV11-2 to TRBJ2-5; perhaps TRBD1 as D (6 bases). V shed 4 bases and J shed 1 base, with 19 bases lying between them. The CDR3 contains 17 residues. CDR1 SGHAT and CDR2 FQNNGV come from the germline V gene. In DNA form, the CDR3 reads TGTGCCAGCAGCTCCAGCACCCCGACAGGACTCCAAGAGACCCAGTACTTC. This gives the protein CASSSSTPTGLQETQYF.

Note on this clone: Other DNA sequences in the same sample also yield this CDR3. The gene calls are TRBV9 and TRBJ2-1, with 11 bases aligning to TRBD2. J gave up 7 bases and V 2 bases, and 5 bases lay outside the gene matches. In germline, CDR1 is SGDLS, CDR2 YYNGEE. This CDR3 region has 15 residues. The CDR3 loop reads CASSVTSGSLNEQFF. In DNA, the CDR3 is TGTGCCAGCAGCGTTACTAGCGGGAGTCTGAATGAGCAGTTCTTC.

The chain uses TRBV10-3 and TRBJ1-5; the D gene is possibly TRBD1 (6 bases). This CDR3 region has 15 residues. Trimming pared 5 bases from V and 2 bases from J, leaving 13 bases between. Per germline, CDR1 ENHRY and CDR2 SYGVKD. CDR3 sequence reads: CAISTTGLGNQPQHF. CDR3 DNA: TGTGCCATCAGTACAACAGGGCTGGGCAATCAGCCCCAGCATTTT.

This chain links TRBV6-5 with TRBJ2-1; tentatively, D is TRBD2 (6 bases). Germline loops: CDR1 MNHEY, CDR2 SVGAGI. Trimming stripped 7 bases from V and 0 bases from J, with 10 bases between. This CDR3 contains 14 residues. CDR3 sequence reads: CASKSSGSYNEQFF. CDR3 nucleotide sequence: TGTGCCAGCAAGAGTAGCGGCTCCTACAATGAGCAGTTCTTC.

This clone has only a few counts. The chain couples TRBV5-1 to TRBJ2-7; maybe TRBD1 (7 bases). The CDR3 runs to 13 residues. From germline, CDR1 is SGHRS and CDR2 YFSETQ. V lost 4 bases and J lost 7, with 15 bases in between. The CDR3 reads CASSPGQAGEQYF. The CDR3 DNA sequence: TGCGCCAGCAGCCCAGGACAGGCGGGGGAGCAGTACTTC.

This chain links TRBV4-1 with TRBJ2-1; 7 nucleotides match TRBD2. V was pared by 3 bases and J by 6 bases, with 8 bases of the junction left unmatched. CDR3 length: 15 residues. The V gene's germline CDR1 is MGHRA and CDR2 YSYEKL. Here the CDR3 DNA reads TGCGCCAGCAGCCAGAGCGGGATCAGGAGCAATGAGCAGTTCTTC. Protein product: CASSQSGIRSNEQFF.

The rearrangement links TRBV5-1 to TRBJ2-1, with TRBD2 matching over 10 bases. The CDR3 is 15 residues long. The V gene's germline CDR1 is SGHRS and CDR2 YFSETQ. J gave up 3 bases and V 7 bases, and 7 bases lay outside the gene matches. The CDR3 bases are TGCGCCAGCTGCCATACTAGCGGGGACTACAATGAGCAGTTCTTC. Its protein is CASCHTSGDYNEQFF.

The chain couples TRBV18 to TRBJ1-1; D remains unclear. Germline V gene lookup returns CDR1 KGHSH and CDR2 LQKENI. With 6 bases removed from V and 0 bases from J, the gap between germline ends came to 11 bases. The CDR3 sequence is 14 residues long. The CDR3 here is CASSLSRVNTEAFF. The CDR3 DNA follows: TGTGCCAGCTCCCTCAGTCGGGTGAACACTGAAGCTTTCTTT. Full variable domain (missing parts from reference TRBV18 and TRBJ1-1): NAGVMQNPRHLVRRRGQEARLRCSPMKGHSHVYWYRQLPEEGLKFMVYLQKENIIDESGMPKERFSAEFPKEGPSILRIQQVVRGDSAAYFCASSLSRVNTEAFFGQGTRLTVV.

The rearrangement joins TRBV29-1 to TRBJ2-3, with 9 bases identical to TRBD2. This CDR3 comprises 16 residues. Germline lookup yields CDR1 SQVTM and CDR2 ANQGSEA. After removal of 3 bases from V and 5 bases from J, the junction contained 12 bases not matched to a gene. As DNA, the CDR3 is TGCAGCGTTGAGTTAGGCGGGGGGGCAGTAGGAGATACGCAGTATTTT. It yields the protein CSVELGGGAVGDTQYF.

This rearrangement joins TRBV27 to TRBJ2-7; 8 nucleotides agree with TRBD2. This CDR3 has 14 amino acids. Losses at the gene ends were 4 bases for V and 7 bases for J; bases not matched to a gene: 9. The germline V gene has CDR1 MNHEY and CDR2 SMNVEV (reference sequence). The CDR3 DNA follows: TGTGCCAGCAGTTCGGAGCGGGAGACCCGGGAGCAGTACTTC. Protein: CASSSERETREQYF.

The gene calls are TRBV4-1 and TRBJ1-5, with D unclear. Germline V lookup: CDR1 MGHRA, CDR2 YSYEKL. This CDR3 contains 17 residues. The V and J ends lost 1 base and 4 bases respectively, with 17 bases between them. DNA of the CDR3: TGCGCCAGCAGCCAAGGCATTGGGCCGTTTACGAATCAGCCCCAGCATTTT. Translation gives CASSQGIGPFTNQPQHF.

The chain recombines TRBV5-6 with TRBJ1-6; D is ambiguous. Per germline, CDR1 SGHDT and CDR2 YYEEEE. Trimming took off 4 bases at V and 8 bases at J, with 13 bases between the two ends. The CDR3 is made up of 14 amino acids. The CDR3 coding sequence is TGTGCCAGCAGCGAAGTACGGAGTTATTCACCCCTCCACTTT. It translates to CASSEVRSYSPLHF.